Listed below are T cell receptor beta chains from one sample, sequenced in a study of T-cell reconstitution after alpha-beta-depleted transplantation in children. Each CDR3 protein is one row after TCRdb ran MiXCR on the PCR reads. The sample lists about 100,000 distinct CDR3 sequences; around 5.9% were seen once. Specimen: PBMCs, mostly from graft donor cells, collected 60 days after TCRalphabeta/CD19-depleted stem cell transplant. These receptors all stem from a female patient aged 2 to 10 who had a stem cell transplant for Fanconi anemia, so the T cells may come from the graft donor. The CDR3 runs from the conserved cysteine through the conserved F or W. The order of the fields is V gene, clone size, J gene, D gene, CDR3 DNA, CDR3 protein. D genes are given only for firm matches. Clone sizes are given selectively: once, few, many, or a class where the clone is expanded.

>TRBV5-1|few|TRBJ1-1|.
TGCGCCAGCAGCCCCGCCGGGTCTTACCACACTGAAGCTTTCTTT
CASSPAGSYHTEAFF
>TRBV28|many|TRBJ2-3|.
TGTGCCAGCAGACTGGCGGGGTCAGATACGCAGTATTTT
CASRLAGSDTQYF
>TRBV28|.|TRBJ2-7|TRBD2
TGTGCCAGCAGTTTCCTTAGCGGGGGCTCCTACGAGCAGTACTTC
CASSFLSGGSYEQYF
>TRBV7-3|.|TRBJ2-5|TRBD1
TGTGCCAGCAGCTCCGGGACAGGAGAGACCCAGTACTTC
CASSSGTGETQYF
>TRBV2|few|TRBJ2-1|.
TGTGCCAGCAGTCAGATAGATCTCTCCTACAATGAGCAGTTCTTC
CASSQIDLSYNEQFF
>TRBV27|many|TRBJ2-4|TRBD1
TGTGCCAGCAGTTTACGTTTTTGGACAGGGATGAAAAACATTCAGTACTTC
CASSLRFWTGMKNIQYF
>TRBV20-1|many|TRBJ2-4|.
TGCAGTGCTAGTGGTAGAGGACTAGCCAAAAACATTCAGTACTTC
CSASGRGLAKNIQYF
>TRBV7-2|many|TRBJ2-3|.
TGTGCCAGCAGTTACCGGGGGACCTACACAGATACGCAGTATTTT
CASSYRGTYTDTQYF
>TRBV5-1|many|TRBJ2-1|TRBD2
TGCGCCAGCAGCTACCGACTAGCGGGAGGTTCGAATGAGCAGTTCTTC
CASSYRLAGGSNEQFF
>TRBV6-2/TRBV6-3|many|TRBJ2-7|.
TGTGCCAGCAGCTCCGGACCAACTCAAAACTTC
CASSSGPTQNF
>TRBV3-1|.|TRBJ2-7|TRBD1
TGTGCCAGCAGCCAAGTTGAGACAGGGGCCTACGAGCAGTACTTC
CASSQVETGAYEQYF
>TRBV20-1|many|TRBJ2-7|TRBD2
TGCAGTGCTAGCCCGTACAGGGGCCCTTCTCTAGCGGGAGTGATCGAGCAGTACTTC
CSASPYRGPSLAGVIEQYF
>TRBV27|few|TRBJ1-6|.
TGTGCCAGCAGTGCACTTGGGGGGGTCAATTCACCCCTCCACTTT
CASSALGGVNSPLHF
>TRBV7-9|many|TRBJ2-5|.
TGTGCCAGCAGCTTAAGCCCAGGGAAGGGGGAGACCCAGTACTTC
CASSLSPGKGETQYF
>TRBV27|few|TRBJ2-7|.
TGTGCCAGCAGTTCCCGACGCTGGACAACTTGGTACGAGCAGTACTTC
CASSSRRWTTWYEQYF
>TRBV27|few|TRBJ1-5|.
TGTGCCAGCAGTTTCTTCCCTTCAGGGCAGCCCCAGCATTTT
CASSFFPSGQPQHF
>TRBV5-1|many|TRBJ1-1|.
TGCGCCAGCAGCTTGATCAGGGAGGGAACTGAAGCTTTCTTT
CASSLIREGTEAFF
>TRBV12-3/TRBV12-4|many|TRBJ2-5|.
TGTGCCAGCAGTGACAGACAGGGAGGAGAGACCCAGTACTTC
CASSDRQGGETQYF
>TRBV18|.|TRBJ1-2|.
TGTGCCAGCTCACCTAATCGACAGAAATTGGACGGCTACACCTTC
CASSPNRQKLDGYTF
>TRBV28|.|TRBJ2-3|TRBD1
TGTGCCAGCAGTTACCCGGGACAGGTTTTGACAGATACGCAGTATTTT
CASSYPGQVLTDTQYF
>TRBV7-2|few|TRBJ1-5|.
TGTGCCAGCAGCTTAGGGCCCGTTGGTTATCAGCCCCAGCATTTT
CASSLGPVGYQPQHF
>TRBV29-1|many|TRBJ2-1|TRBD2
TGCAGCGTATATAGCGGGAGGGCCTCCTACAATGAGCAGTTCTTC
CSVYSGRASYNEQFF
>TRBV29-1|many|TRBJ1-1|.
TGCAGCGTTCTTATTCAGAACACTGAAGCTTTCTTT
CSVLIQNTEAFF
>TRBV25-1|many|TRBJ2-7|TRBD1
TGTGCCAGCAGACCTGCAGGGGGAACCTACGAGCAGTACTTC
CASRPAGGTYEQYF
>TRBV20-1|few|TRBJ2-7|TRBD2
TGCAGTGCTCTAGACTCGCGGGGGAAAAACGAGCAGTACTTC
CSALDSRGKNEQYF
>TRBV7-4|many|TRBJ2-1|.
TGTGCCAGCAGCCCAGGAATAGGACGGATTGAAGGGTCCTACAATGAGCAGTTCTTC
CASSPGIGRIEGSYNEQFF
>TRBV28|few|TRBJ2-5|.
TGTGCCAGCACAGCACCGGGGCCCCAAGAGACCCAGTACTTC
CASTAPGPQETQYF
>TRBV4-2|many|TRBJ2-1|.
TGTGCCAGCAGCCAAGTACTCGGGAGACTCTACAATGAGCAGTTCTTC
CASSQVLGRLYNEQFF
>TRBV21-1|few|TRBJ2-2|.
TGTGCCAGCAGGTTAGGGGACACCGGGGAGCTGTTTTTT
CASRLGDTGELFF
>TRBV2|.|TRBJ1-2|.
TGTGCCAGCAGTGTATCGTCCTTATATGGCTACACCTTC
CASSVSSLYGYTF
>TRBV7-9|.|TRBJ2-1|.
TGTGCCAGCAGCTCTGGGGGGTACCGCAATGAGCAGTTCTTC
CASSSGGYRNEQFF
>TRBV29-1|many|TRBJ2-5|.
TGCAGCGTTGAAAGGACGGATAACCAAGAGACCCAGTACTTC
CSVERTDNQETQYF
>TRBV28|many|TRBJ1-5|TRBD1
TGTGCCAGCACCGACAGGGATCAGCCCCAGCATTTT
CASTDRDQPQHF
>TRBV3-1|many|TRBJ2-7|.
TGTGCCAGCAGTCTCGTCGACGAGCAGTACTTC
CASSLVDEQYF
>TRBV20-1|many|TRBJ2-5|TRBD2
TGCAGTGCTAGCGGCCGGGGGGTTTTTTTGGAGACCCAGTACTTC
CSASGRGVFLETQYF
>TRBV18|many|TRBJ1-5|.
TGTGCCAGCTCACCCCGGACAGATCAGCCCCAGCATTTT
CASSPRTDQPQHF
>TRBV5-1|many|TRBJ1-2|TRBD1
TGCGCCAGCAGCTTGGGTTGGACAGGGGCATATGGCTACACCTTC
CASSLGWTGAYGYTF
>TRBV12-3/TRBV12-4|many|TRBJ2-1|TRBD2
TGTGCCAGCAGTTATACTAGCGGGATGGTAAATGAGCAGTTCTTC
CASSYTSGMVNEQFF
>TRBV27|.|TRBJ2-7|.
TGTGCCAGCAGAAAAATTGGGGTTCCCAACTACGAGCAGTACTTC
CASRKIGVPNYEQYF
>TRBV3-1|.|TRBJ2-3|.
TGTGCCAGCAGCCAAGATGTATTCCGCACAGATACGCAGTATTTT
CASSQDVFRTDTQYF
>TRBV4-1|many|TRBJ2-7|.
TGCGCCAGCAGCCAAGTCTATGACCTAGAGTACGAGCAGTACTTC
CASSQVYDLEYEQYF
>TRBV2|.|TRBJ2-4|.
TGTGCCAGCAGTGAATTAAGTGCCGGGACAACTCAGTACTTC
CASSELSAGTTQYF
>TRBV28|many|TRBJ2-3|TRBD1
TGTGCCAGCAGCCACAGGGGGTTGGGGACAGATACGCAGTATTTT
CASSHRGLGTDTQYF
>TRBV5-1|.|TRBJ2-5|TRBD2
TGCGCCAGCAGCACCGTGGGACTAGCGGGGATTGAGACCCAGTACTTC
CASSTVGLAGIETQYF
>TRBV7-2|many|TRBJ2-1|.
TGTGCCAGCAGCAGAGGGGTTGAGCAGTTCTTC
CASSRGVEQFF
>TRBV19|many|TRBJ2-1|TRBD2
TGTGCCAGTAGTGGTCCCTCATGGCCTAGCGGGAGAAATGAGCAGTTCTTC
CASSGPSWPSGRNEQFF
>TRBV20-1|many|TRBJ1-1|TRBD1
TGCAGTGCAGGGACAGGGCCCACTGAAGCTTTCTTT
CSAGTGPTEAFF
>TRBV15|.|TRBJ2-3|.
TGTGCCACCAGCAGATATAAGCGGACGGGGACAGATACGCAGTATTTT
CATSRYKRTGTDTQYF
>TRBV20-1|.|TRBJ1-4|.
TGCAGTGCTAGGGATCCTCCGAATGAAAAACTGTTTTTT
CSARDPPNEKLFF
>TRBV14|.|TRBJ2-1|TRBD1
TGTGCCAGCAGCCAGCTCTGGACAGGGGGAAATGAGCAGTTCTTC
CASSQLWTGGNEQFF
>TRBV7-2|many|TRBJ2-5|.
TGTGCCAGCAGCTTAACTTCAATAGCGGCTGGGACCCAGTACTTC
CASSLTSIAAGTQYF
>TRBV10-3|many|TRBJ2-7|.
TGTGCCATCAGTGACAAGTACGAGCAGTACTTC
CAISDKYEQYF